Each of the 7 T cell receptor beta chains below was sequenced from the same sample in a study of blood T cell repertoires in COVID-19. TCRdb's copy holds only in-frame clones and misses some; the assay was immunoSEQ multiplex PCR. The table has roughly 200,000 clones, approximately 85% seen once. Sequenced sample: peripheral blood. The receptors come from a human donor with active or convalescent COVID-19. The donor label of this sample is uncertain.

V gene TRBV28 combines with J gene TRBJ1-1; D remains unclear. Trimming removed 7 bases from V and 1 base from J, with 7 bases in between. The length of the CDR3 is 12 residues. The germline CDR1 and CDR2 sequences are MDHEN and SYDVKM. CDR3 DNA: TGTGCCAGCAATCGCAGGAACACTGAAGCTTTCTTT. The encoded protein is CASNRRNTEAFF.

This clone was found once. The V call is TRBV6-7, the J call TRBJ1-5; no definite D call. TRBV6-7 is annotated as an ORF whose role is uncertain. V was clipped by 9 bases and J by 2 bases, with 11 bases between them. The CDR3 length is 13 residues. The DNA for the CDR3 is TGTGCCAGTACCCGCACAGGCAATCAGCCCCAGCATTTT. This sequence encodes CASTRTGNQPQHF.

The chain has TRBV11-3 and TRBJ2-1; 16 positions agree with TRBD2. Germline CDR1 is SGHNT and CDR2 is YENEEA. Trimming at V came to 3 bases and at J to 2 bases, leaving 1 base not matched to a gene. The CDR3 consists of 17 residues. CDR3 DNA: TGTGCCAGCAGCTTCGGGACTAGCGGGGGGGCCTACAATGAGCAGTTCTTC. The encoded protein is CASSFGTSGGAYNEQFF.

The CDR3 sequence is CASSLEGVYEQYF. The CDR3 nucleotides read TGTGCCAGCAGCTTAGAAGGGGTATACGAGCAGTACTTC. The rearrangement joins TRBV7-9 to TRBJ2-7; possibly TRBD1 for D (5 bases). The V end lost 1 base, the J end lost 4 bases, and 8 bases lay between the germline ends. CDR3 size: 13 residues. The germline CDR1 and CDR2 sequences are SEHNR and FQNEAQ (reference sequence).

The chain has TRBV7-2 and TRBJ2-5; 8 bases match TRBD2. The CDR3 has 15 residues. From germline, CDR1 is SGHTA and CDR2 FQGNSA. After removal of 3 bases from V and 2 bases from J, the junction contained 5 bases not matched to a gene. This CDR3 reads CASSLIAGIQETQYF. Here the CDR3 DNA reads TGTGCCAGCAGCTTGATAGCGGGGATACAAGAGACCCAGTACTTC.

The CDR3 protein is CASSSGGVDSYEQYF. The CDR3 DNA sequence: TGTGCCAGCAGCTCAGGAGGGGTGGACTCCTACGAGCAGTACTTC. The J gene is TRBJ2-7, the V gene TRBV28; D is perhaps TRBD2 (6 bases). Trimming shortened V by 6 bases and J by 0 bases, and 15 bases separated the two germline ends. This CDR3 comprises 15 residues. The germline V gene encodes CDR1 MDHEN and CDR2 SYDVKM.

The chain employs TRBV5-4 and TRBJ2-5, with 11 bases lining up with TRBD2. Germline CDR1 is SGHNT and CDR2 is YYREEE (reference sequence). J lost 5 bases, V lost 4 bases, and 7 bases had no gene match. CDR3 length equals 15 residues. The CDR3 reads CASSQLAGATETQYF. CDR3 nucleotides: TGTGCCAGCAGCCAACTAGCGGGAGCAACGGAGACCCAGTACTTC.